The source of this T cell receptor (beta chain) is a study of blood T cell repertoires in COVID-19. Repertoires were generated with immunoSEQ multiplex PCR, while TCRdb's copy carries only in-frame clones and drops some. The repertoire has approximately 230,000 clones, roughly four fifths of them found once; the top ten carry nearly 9%. CDR3 length: 14 residues. V lost 8 bases, J lost 5 bases, and 18 bases lay in between. CDR1 and CDR2 (germline): MNHEY, SMNVEV (reference sequence). The chain employs TRBV27 and TRBJ1-2; D gene uncertain. The sequenced sample consisted of peripheral blood. This clonotype originated in an elderly man with acute or convalescent COVID-19. CDR3 coding DNA: TGTGCCAGCCCGGCCCAGCCCACTAGGTATGGCTACACCTTC. It translates to CASPAQPTRYGYTF.